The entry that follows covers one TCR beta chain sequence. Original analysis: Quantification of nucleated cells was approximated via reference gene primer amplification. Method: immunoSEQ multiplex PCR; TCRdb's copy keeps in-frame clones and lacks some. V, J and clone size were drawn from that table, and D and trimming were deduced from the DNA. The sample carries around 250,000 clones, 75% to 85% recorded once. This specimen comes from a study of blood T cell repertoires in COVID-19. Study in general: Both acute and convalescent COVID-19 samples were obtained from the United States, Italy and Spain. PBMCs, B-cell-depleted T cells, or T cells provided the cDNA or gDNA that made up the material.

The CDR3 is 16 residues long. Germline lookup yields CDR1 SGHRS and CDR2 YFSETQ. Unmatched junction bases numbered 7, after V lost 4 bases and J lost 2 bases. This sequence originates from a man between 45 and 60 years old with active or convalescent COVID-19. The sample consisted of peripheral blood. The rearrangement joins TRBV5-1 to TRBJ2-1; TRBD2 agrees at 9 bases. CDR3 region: CASSGGLAYTYNEQFF. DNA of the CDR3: TGCGCCAGCAGCGGAGGACTAGCGTATACCTACAATGAGCAGTTCTTC. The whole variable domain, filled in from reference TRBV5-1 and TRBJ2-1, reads KAGVTQTPRYLIKTRGQQVTLSCSPISGHRSVSWYQQTPGQGLQFLFEYFSETQRNKGNFPGRFSGRQFSNSRSEMNVSTLELGDSALYLCASSGGLAYTYNEQFFGPGTRLTVL.